What follows are 8 T cell receptor beta chains derived from one specimen sequenced in a study of blood T cell repertoires in COVID-19. Profiling relied on immunoSEQ multiplex PCR, and the TCRdb table lists in-frame clones only, not all of them. The sample lists 250,000 or so clones; 84% were seen once. The material sequenced was peripheral blood. The source is a woman between 35 and 50 years old who had recovered from COVID-19.

The genes are TRBV11-2 and TRBJ2-7, with a weak D call TRBD2 (6 bases). CDR3 length equals 12 residues. Trimming removed 5 bases at V and 2 bases at J, with 7 bases between. Per the germline V gene, CDR1 is SGHAT and CDR2 is FQNNGV. The CDR3 reads CASSRRAYEQYF. The CDR3 DNA sequence: TGTGCCAGCAGCAGGAGGGCCTACGAGCAGTACTTC. The variable domain in full, completed from reference TRBV11-2 and TRBJ2-7, reads EAGVAQSPRYKIIEKRQSVAFWCNPISGHATLYWYQQILGQGPKLLIQFQNNGVVDDSQLPKDRFSAERLKGVDSTLKIQPAKLEDSAVYLCASSRRAYEQYFGPGTRLTVT.

The chain uses TRBV10-3 and TRBJ2-5; TRBD2 aligns across 9 bases. There are 15 residues in the CDR3. V trimming: 4 bases; J trimming: 6 bases; junction bases outside the gene matches: 9. Germline CDR1 and CDR2: ENHRY and SYGVKD. The CDR3 DNA reads TGTGCCATCAGTGCCGATGTGGCGGGGGGGCAGACCCAGTACTTC. Amino acids: CAISADVAGGQTQYF.

The rearrangement links TRBV2 to TRBJ1-5; weak D call: TRBD1 (5 bases). The V end was cut by 4 bases, the J end by 2 bases, with 15 bases between. Germline V gene data show CDR1 as SNHLY and CDR2 as FYNNEI. The CDR3 sequence is 16 residues long. The CDR3 loop reads CASSADLGGGNQPQHF. Written as DNA, the CDR3 is TGTGCCAGCAGTGCGGATTTGGGGGGTGGCAATCAGCCCCAGCATTTT.

The chain uses TRBV27 and TRBJ2-5, with D perhaps TRBD2 (6 bases). Deletions cut 1 base from V and 9 bases from J, with 12 bases between. The CDR3 length is 13 residues. Germline lookup yields CDR1 MNHEY and CDR2 SMNVEV (reference sequence). CDR3 sequence reads: CASSLLGRSAQYF. The CDR3 nucleotides read TGTGCCAGCAGTTTATTGGGGAGGAGCGCCCAGTACTTC.

V is TRBV4-1 and J is TRBJ1-3; 8 bases are shared with TRBD1. The CDR3 has 16 residues. The junction had 2 bases not matched to a gene; V was cut back by 1 base and J by 0 bases. CDR1 is MGHRA, CDR2 YSYEKL, per germline. CDR3 sequence (DNA): TGCGCCAGCAGCCAAGGGACAGGGATCTCTGGAAACACCATATATTTT. It translates to CASSQGTGISGNTIYF.

V and J are TRBV6-1 and TRBJ1-2; D unresolved. V lost 3 bases and J lost 8, with 16 bases in between. From germline, CDR1 is MNHNS and CDR2 SASEGT. CDR3 size: 14 residues. The CDR3: CASSEVAGSMGYTF. CDR3 DNA sequence: TGTGCCAGCAGTGAGGTGGCAGGATCTATGGGCTACACCTTC.

This chain uses TRBV4-2 with TRBJ1-6; D uncertain. V was cut by 0 bases and J by 0 bases, with 12 bases left in between. The CDR3 is 18 residues long. From germline, CDR1 is LGHNA and CDR2 YNFKEQ. The CDR3 nucleotides read TGTGCCAGCAGCCAAGATCCTGCAGTAAGCTCCTATAATTCACCCCTCCACTTT. Translating it yields CASSQDPAVSSYNSPLHF.

This rearrangement joins TRBV7-6 to TRBJ2-7, with D maybe TRBD1 (6 bases). Trimming stripped 0 bases from V and 0 bases from J, with 9 bases between. This CDR3 contains 15 residues. CDR1 is SGHVS, CDR2 FNYEAQ, per germline. CDR3 DNA: TGTGCCAGCAGCTTAGCAGGGGGTTCCTCCTACGAGCAGTACTTC. Translated, it gives CASSLAGGSSYEQYF. Full variable domain (rest looked up from reference TRBV7-6 and TRBJ2-7): GAGVSQSPRYKVTKRGQDVALRCDPISGHVSLYWYRQALGQGPEFLTYFNYEAQQDKSGLPNDRFSAERPEGSISTLTIQRTEQRDSAMYRCASSLAGGSSYEQYFGPGTRLTVT.